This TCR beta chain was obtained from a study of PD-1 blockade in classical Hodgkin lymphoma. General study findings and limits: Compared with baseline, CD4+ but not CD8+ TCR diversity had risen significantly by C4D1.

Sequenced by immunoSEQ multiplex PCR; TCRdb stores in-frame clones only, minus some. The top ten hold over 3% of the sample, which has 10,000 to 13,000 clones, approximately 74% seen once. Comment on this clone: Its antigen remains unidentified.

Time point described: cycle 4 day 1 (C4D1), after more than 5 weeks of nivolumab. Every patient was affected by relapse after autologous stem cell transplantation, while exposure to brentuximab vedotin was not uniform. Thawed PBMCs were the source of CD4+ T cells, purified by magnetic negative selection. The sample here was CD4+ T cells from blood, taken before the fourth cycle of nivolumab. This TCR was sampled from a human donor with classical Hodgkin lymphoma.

CDR3 in amino acids: CASSPGRDQPQHF. DNA of the CDR3: TGTGCCAGCAGTCCCGGGAGGGATCAGCCCCAGCATTTT. V and J are TRBV6-6 and TRBJ1-5; no definite D call. CDR1 and CDR2 (germline): MNHNY, SVGAGI (reference sequence). The CDR3 covers 13 residues. V was trimmed by 5 bases and J by 5 bases, leaving 10 bases between them.